A selection of T cell receptor beta chains follows, all from one sample in a study of cytomegalovirus exposure and HLA in healthy donors. Generated by immunoSEQ multiplex PCR, the TCRdb table keeps only in-frame clones and is missing some. The sample has approximately 110,000 clones; roughly 80% are singletons. Sequencing used PBMCs. The receptors derive from a woman between 40 and 50 years old in good health and CMV-seropositive. The CDR3 runs from the conserved cysteine through the conserved F or W. A D gene is named only where the DNA matches it firmly. For some rows the clone size is stated as once, few or many, or as a class when expanded; others skip it.

-,TRBV4-1,-,TRBJ2-7,CASSQDPTAREQYF,TGCGCCAGCAGCCAAGATCCGACTGCTAGGGAGCAGTACTTC
-,TRBV7-9,-,TRBJ1-4,CASSLGGDNEKLFF,TGTGCCAGCAGCTTAGGGGGGGATAATGAAAAACTGTTTTTT
-,TRBV28,-,TRBJ1-2,CASSPQGLGYTF,TGTGCCAGCAGCCCCCAGGGGCTTGGCTACACCTTC
TRBD1,TRBV13,-,TRBJ1-1,CASSHKTGTEAFF,TGTGCCAGCAGCCATAAGACAGGGACTGAAGCTTTCTTT
-,TRBV4-2,-,TRBJ2-1,CASSQARGLDEQFF,TGTGCCAGCAGCCAGGCTAGGGGTTTGGATGAGCAGTTCTTC
-,TRBV4-2,-,TRBJ2-3,CASSQDRGVNTQYF,TGTGCCAGCAGCCAAGATCGGGGAGTCAATACGCAGTATTTT
-,TRBV11-3,few,TRBJ1-1,CASSLGTVNTEAFF,TGTGCCAGCAGCTTAGGGACAGTGAACACTGAAGCTTTCTTT
-,TRBV11-2,-,TRBJ1-1,CASSYTQGSYSEAFF,TGTGCCAGCAGCTACACACAGGGCTCCTATTCTGAAGCTTTCTTT
-,TRBV5-1,-,TRBJ2-3,CASSLPVTDTQYF,TGCGCCAGCAGCTTGCCAGTCACAGATACGCAGTATTTT
TRBD1,TRBV28,few,TRBJ2-3,CATRDRSYTDTQYF,TGTGCCACCCGGGACAGGTCGTACACAGATACGCAGTATTTT
TRBD2,TRBV7-8,once,TRBJ2-7,CASSLSASGGYEQYF,TGTGCCAGCAGCTTATCGGCTAGCGGGGGGTACGAGCAGTACTTC
-,TRBV5-4,few,TRBJ1-4,CASSLRGGLNEKLFF,TGTGCCAGCAGCTTGAGGGGAGGGCTTAATGAAAAACTGTTTTTT
-,TRBV15,few,TRBJ1-1,CATSSRLASPEAFF,TGTGCCACCAGCAGCAGACTGGCAAGTCCTGAAGCTTTCTTT
-,TRBV5-4,-,TRBJ1-1,CASSLDSHEAFF,TGTGCCAGCAGCTTAGACTCGCACGAAGCTTTCTTT
-,TRBV11-2,once,TRBJ2-7,CASSPAGINYEQYF,TGTGCCAGCAGCCCCGCGGGTATTAACTACGAGCAGTACTTC
-,TRBV15,few,TRBJ2-4,CATSRVGSGSHIQYF,TGTGCCACCAGCAGAGTAGGCTCAGGCAGCCACATTCAGTACTTC
TRBD1,TRBV2,-,TRBJ2-7,CASSPRYRGSYEQYF,TGTGCCAGCAGTCCCCGTTACAGGGGGAGCTACGAGCAGTACTTC
-,TRBV6-6,-,TRBJ2-1,CASSYSVPSNEQFF,TGTGCCAGCAGTTACTCGGTCCCTAGCAATGAGCAGTTCTTC
-,TRBV7-8,few,TRBJ2-3,CASSPGALSGDRAWGGQYF,TGTGCCAGCAGCCCAGGGGCGTTGTCGGGGGACCGGGCGTGGGGGGGGCAGTATTTT
-,TRBV6-5,-,TRBJ2-3,CASSHKQGDTDTQYF,TGTGCCAGCAGTCACAAACAGGGTGACACAGATACGCAGTATTTT
TRBD2,TRBV7-2,-,TRBJ2-3,CASSLLAGFPDTQYF,TGTGCCAGCAGCTTACTAGCGGGTTTTCCAGATACGCAGTATTTT
-,TRBV19,-,TRBJ1-3,CATGKDSGNTIYF,TGTGCCACCGGGAAGGACTCTGGAAACACCATATATTTT
-,TRBV15,-,TRBJ1-5,CATSSGQYYSNQPQHF,TGTGCCACCAGCAGTGGACAGTACTATAGCAATCAGCCCCAGCATTTT
-,TRBV19,-,TRBJ2-3,CASSIGTGITDTQYF,TGTGCCAGTAGTATTGGGACTGGAATCACAGATACGCAGTATTTT
-,TRBV20-1,-,TRBJ1-2,CSARDGGGYTF,TGCAGTGCTAGAGACGGGGGTGGCTACACCTTC
TRBD2,TRBV11-2,-,TRBJ2-5,CASSLVGGTYQETQYF,TGTGCCAGCAGCTTAGTCGGGGGGACGTACCAAGAGACCCAGTACTTC
-,TRBV7-7,-,TRBJ2-5,CASSFQVRETQYF,TGTGCCAGCAGCTTCCAGGTTAGGGAGACCCAGTACTTC
TRBD1,TRBV28,-,TRBJ1-4,CASSRGTVNEKLFF,TGTGCCAGCAGCCGCGGGACAGTCAATGAAAAACTGTTTTTT
-,TRBV19,-,TRBJ1-2,CASSAGTPYGYTF,TGTGCCAGTAGCGCCGGGACACCCTATGGCTACACCTTC
TRBD1,TRBV2,-,TRBJ1-5,CASIRDRGNQPQHF,TGTGCCAGCATCAGAGACAGGGGCAATCAGCCCCAGCATTTT
-,TRBV7-2,-,TRBJ2-2,CASSLEGTRSGELFF,TGTGCCAGCAGCTTAGAGGGGACAAGGAGTGGGGAGCTGTTTTTT
TRBD1,TRBV10-3,-,TRBJ2-5,CAISESMGQGQETQYF,TGTGCCATCAGTGAGTCGATGGGACAGGGGCAAGAGACCCAGTACTTC
-,TRBV18,-,TRBJ2-7,CASSGRTPPDEQYF,TGTGCCAGCTCAGGGAGGACCCCGCCAGACGAGCAGTACTTC
-,TRBV7-2,many,TRBJ2-7,CASSVQPRDYEQYF,TGTGCCAGCAGCGTACAGCCCAGGGACTACGAGCAGTACTTC
-,TRBV11-2,-,TRBJ1-3,CASSFGGLGNTIYF,TGTGCCAGCAGCTTTGGGGGGTTAGGAAACACCATATATTTT
TRBD1,TRBV28,once,TRBJ2-1,CASSLQDRVYNEQFF,TGTGCCAGCAGTTTGCAGGACAGGGTCTACAATGAGCAGTTCTTC
-,TRBV9,-,TRBJ2-3,CASSVAATSTDTQYF,TGTGCCAGCAGCGTAGCTGCCACTAGCACAGATACGCAGTATTTT
-,TRBV5-1,-,TRBJ2-5,CASSLSHAGETQYF,TGCGCCAGCAGCTTGTCTCATGCAGGAGAGACCCAGTACTTC
-,TRBV14,-,TRBJ2-7,CAMVRGEQYF,TGTGCCATGGTAAGAGGCGAGCAGTACTTC
-,TRBV2,-,TRBJ2-3,CASSVESLSTDTQYF,TGTGCCAGCAGTGTGGAGTCTCTTAGCACAGATACGCAGTATTTT
TRBD1,TRBV7-2,-,TRBJ1-3,CASSPDRVGNTIYF,TGTGCCAGCAGCCCCGACAGGGTTGGAAACACCATATATTTT
-,TRBV7-9,-,TRBJ2-7,CASSTIQGTAYEQYF,TGTGCCAGCAGCACGATACAGGGTACCGCCTACGAGCAGTACTTC
-,TRBV11-1,-,TRBJ2-5,CASSTTRDYQETQYF,TGTGCCAGCAGCACAACCCGGGACTACCAAGAGACCCAGTACTTC
TRBD1,TRBV11-2,-,TRBJ1-4,CASSRTGLGGEKLFF,TGTGCCAGCAGCCGGACAGGGCTCGGCGGGGAAAAACTGTTTTTT
TRBD2,TRBV11-3,few,TRBJ2-7,CASSLTWSSGPEEQYF,TGTGCCAGCAGCCTAACCTGGAGTAGCGGGCCGGAGGAGCAGTACTTC